The 12 T cell receptor beta chains below come from one sample, sequenced in a study of blood T cell repertoires in COVID-19. The method was immunoSEQ multiplex PCR; TCRdb's version includes in-frame clones alone and lacks a portion of them. The sample carries about 80,000 clones, roughly 87% recorded once. Sequences were obtained from peripheral blood. These receptors were taken from a man between 25 and 39 years old with acute or convalescent COVID-19.

CDR3 amino acids: CASSRRVTGELFF. CDR3 bases: TGTGCCAGCAGCCGACGGGTCACCGGGGAGCTGTTTTTT. The J gene is TRBJ2-2, the V gene TRBV13, with no clear D. Looked up from germline, CDR1 is PRHDT and CDR2 is FYEKMQ (reference sequence). The CDR3 length is 13 residues. The V and J ends lost 5 bases and 4 bases respectively, with 8 bases between them.

The V and J genes are TRBV15 and TRBJ1-1; D remains ambiguous. The V gene lost 2 bases and the J gene lost 3 bases, with 16 bases spanning the gap. The V gene's germline CDR1 is LNHNV and CDR2 YYDKDF (reference sequence). This CDR3 has 16 amino acids. The CDR3 coding sequence is TGTGCCACCAGCAGACTCAACAGCGGCCGGGACACTGAAGCTTTCTTT. Its protein is CATSRLNSGRDTEAFF.

This clone was counted once. The chain joins TRBV10-3 to TRBJ2-7; D call uncertain. V was shortened by 2 bases and J by 5 bases, with 13 bases between the two germline ends. Germline V gives CDR1 ENHRY, CDR2 SYGVKD. The CDR3 loop spans 14 amino acids. CDR3 loop: CAISETVVGDEQYF. CDR3 nucleotides: TGTGCCATCAGTGAGACGGTTGTGGGCGACGAGCAGTACTTC.

The gene calls are TRBV28 and TRBJ1-5, with 9 positions matching TRBD1. The germline gives CDR1 MDHEN, CDR2 SYDVKM. CDR3 length: 15 amino acids. V dropped 5 bases and J dropped 6; count of bases not matched to a gene: 8. The CDR3 is CASSTGTGMFQPQHF. CDR3 bases: TGTGCCAGCAGTACCGGGACAGGGATGTTTCAGCCCCAGCATTTT.

V gene TRBV7-9 combines with J gene TRBJ1-2; D unclear. Germline lookup yields CDR1 SEHNR and CDR2 FQNEAQ (reference sequence). V lost 5 bases and J lost 4, with 11 bases in between. The CDR3 totals 13 residues. The CDR3 loop is CASSTYPVYGYTF. The CDR3 nucleotides read TGTGCCAGCAGCACCTATCCGGTCTATGGCTACACCTTC.

The chain recombines TRBV19 with TRBJ1-6; the D gene is possibly TRBD1 (6 bases). The CDR3 loop spans 15 amino acids. The germline V gene encodes CDR1 LNHDA and CDR2 SQIVND (reference sequence). The germline V and J ends were trimmed by 5 bases and 10 bases, with 18 bases remaining between them. The CDR3 is CASSSSTGWRSPLHF. CDR3 bases: TGTGCCAGTAGTTCCTCAACAGGGTGGAGATCACCCCTCCACTTT.

The chain combines TRBV9 with TRBJ1-2; tentative D call: TRBD1 (5 bases). This CDR3 is 14 amino acids long. Germline-derived CDR1 and CDR2 are SGDLS and YYNGEE. Trimming stripped 0 bases from V and 6 bases from J, with 12 bases between. The CDR3 DNA sequence: TGTGCCAGCAGCGTAGTATCCAGGGTAGATGGCTACACCTTC. It encodes CASSVVSRVDGYTF.

The CDR3 spells CATSDSGGYQPQHF. The DNA of the CDR3 is TGTGCCACCAGTGATTCCGGGGGGTATCAGCCCCAGCATTTT. The rearrangement joins TRBV24-1 to TRBJ1-5; the D gene is possibly TRBD1 (5 bases). CDR1 is KGHDR and CDR2 is SFDVKD in the germline V gene. V dropped 2 bases and J dropped 5 bases, with 9 bases sitting between them. This CDR3 contains 14 residues.

This chain joins TRBV7-9 and TRBJ2-1; 7 bases fit TRBD2. This CDR3 region has 15 residues. CDR1 and CDR2 from the germline V gene are SEHNR and FQNEAQ (reference sequence). V dropped 2 bases and J dropped 5; count of bases not matched to a gene: 6. CDR3 region: CASSLRLAADNEQFF. The CDR3 coding sequence is TGTGCCAGCAGCTTAAGGCTAGCGGCTGACAATGAGCAGTTCTTC.

This chain links TRBV13 with TRBJ2-7; D possibly corresponds to TRBD2 (6 bases). This CDR3 is built from 11 residues. V was clipped by 8 bases and J by 7 bases, with 12 bases between them. Germline lookup yields CDR1 PRHDT and CDR2 FYEKMQ (reference sequence). The CDR3 nucleotides read TGTGCCAGCTCCTCCCGGGGGGAGCAGTACTTC. Protein sequence: CASSSRGEQYF.

V is TRBV19 and J is TRBJ2-7; 11 nucleotides align to TRBD1. This CDR3 is built from 15 residues. Per germline, CDR1 LNHDA and CDR2 SQIVND (reference sequence). Germline trimming cut 4 bases from V and 4 bases from J; bases unmatched to any gene: 6. CDR3 in DNA: TGTGCCAGTAGTACTGGACAGGGGGCGTCTTACGAGCAGTACTTC. Protein product: CASSTGQGASYEQYF. The whole variable domain, remainder taken from reference TRBV19 and TRBJ2-7, is DGGITQSPKYLFRKEGQNVTLSCEQNLNHDAMYWYRQDPGQGLRLIYYSQIVNDFQKGDIAEGYSVSREKKESFPLTVTSAQKNPTAFYLCASSTGQGASYEQYFGPGTRLTVT.

The rearrangement links TRBV6-4 to TRBJ2-3; possible D gene TRBD1, 5 bases. V was cut by 5 bases and J by 9 bases, with 18 bases left in between. The germline V gene has CDR1 MRHNA and CDR2 SNTAGT. CDR3 length: 14 residues. The CDR3 DNA follows: TGTGCCAGCAGTCCCGACAGATACCTTCGGACGCAGTATTTT. Amino acids: CASSPDRYLRTQYF.